The rows below give T cell receptor beta chains drawn from one sample of a study of blood T cell repertoires in COVID-19. Generated by immunoSEQ multiplex PCR, the TCRdb table keeps only in-frame clones and is missing some. Seen here are about 140,000 clones, roughly 85% observed once, and the top ten hold over 2.5%. Sequenced: peripheral blood. These TCRs come from a man between 50 and 59 years old with acute or convalescent COVID-19. Both conserved end residues are part of each CDR3. The order of the fields is clone size, J gene, D gene, V gene, CDR3 DNA, CDR3 protein. The D gene is left open where the match is weak. Only some rows state a clone size, as once, few, many or a class for expanded clones.

clone size: -
J gene: TRBJ2-6
D gene: -
V gene: TRBV6-6
CDR3 DNA: TGTGCCAGCAGTTCCCCAGGTCGGTCCGGGGCCAACGTCCTGACTTTC
CDR3 protein: CASSSPGRSGANVLTF

clone size: -
J gene: TRBJ1-1
D gene: -
V gene: TRBV18
CDR3 DNA: TGTGCCAGCTCAAAAAGTACTGATACGAACACTGAAGCTTTCTTT
CDR3 protein: CASSKSTDTNTEAFF

clone size: -
J gene: TRBJ1-2
D gene: -
V gene: TRBV15
CDR3 DNA: TGTGCCACCAGCAGAGGCCCGGTGTTCCCATATGGCTACACCTTC
CDR3 protein: CATSRGPVFPYGYTF

clone size: -
J gene: TRBJ2-2
D gene: TRBD2
V gene: TRBV4-1
CDR3 DNA: TGCGCCAGCAGCCAAGTTAGACTAGCCGACACCGGGGAGCTGTTTTTT
CDR3 protein: CASSQVRLADTGELFF

clone size: once
J gene: TRBJ1-3
D gene: -
V gene: TRBV2
CDR3 DNA: TGTGCCAGCAGTGAAGCACAGGCGATCTCTGGAAACACCATATATTTT
CDR3 protein: CASSEAQAISGNTIYF

clone size: once
J gene: TRBJ1-2
D gene: -
V gene: TRBV28
CDR3 DNA: TGTGCCAGCAGTTTATACGGGAACTATGGCTACACCTTC
CDR3 protein: CASSLYGNYGYTF

clone size: -
J gene: TRBJ2-7
D gene: -
V gene: TRBV27
CDR3 DNA: TGTGCCAGCAGTTACGGTTACCACTCCTACGAGCAGTACTTC
CDR3 protein: CASSYGYHSYEQYF

clone size: -
J gene: TRBJ2-2
D gene: -
V gene: TRBV24-1
CDR3 DNA: TGTGCCACCAGTGAGGATAAAAGGACAGTGAACACCGGGGAGCTGTTTTTT
CDR3 protein: CATSEDKRTVNTGELFF

clone size: -
J gene: TRBJ2-2
D gene: TRBD1
V gene: TRBV6-1
CDR3 DNA: TGTGCCAGCAGTGAACTCGGGACAGTGGCCGCCGGGGAGCTGTTTTTT
CDR3 protein: CASSELGTVAAGELFF

clone size: -
J gene: TRBJ2-1
D gene: TRBD2
V gene: TRBV13
CDR3 DNA: TGTGCCAGCAGCTTAGCCCAATGGACTAGCGGGAGATCCAATGAGCAGTTCTTC
CDR3 protein: CASSLAQWTSGRSNEQFF

clone size: -
J gene: TRBJ2-5
D gene: TRBD1
V gene: TRBV5-1
CDR3 DNA: TGCGCCAGCAGCTTGCGGGTCGGGACAGGGACAGAGACCCAGTACTTC
CDR3 protein: CASSLRVGTGTETQYF

clone size: -
J gene: TRBJ2-5
D gene: -
V gene: TRBV3-1/TRBV3-2
CDR3 DNA: TGTGCCAGCAGCCAAAGGCAAACGGGGAAGGAGACCCAGTACTTC
CDR3 protein: CASSQRQTGKETQYF

clone size: -
J gene: TRBJ1-5
D gene: -
V gene: TRBV11-2
CDR3 DNA: TGTGCCAGCAGCCAAGCCCCGAAGGGGGTAATCAATCAGCCCCAGCATTTT
CDR3 protein: CASSQAPKGVINQPQHF

clone size: -
J gene: TRBJ1-1
D gene: -
V gene: TRBV4-2
CDR3 DNA: TGTGCCAGCAGCCAAGATGGGCGAGAAGCTTTCTTT
CDR3 protein: CASSQDGREAFF

clone size: -
J gene: TRBJ1-2
D gene: -
V gene: TRBV15
CDR3 DNA: TGTGCCACCAGCCAGCCCCCCAGGAACTATGGCTACACCTTC
CDR3 protein: CATSQPPRNYGYTF

clone size: -
J gene: TRBJ1-2
D gene: -
V gene: TRBV6-6
CDR3 DNA: TGTGCCAGCAGTTACGCGGAAGTGGGTGGCTACACCTTC
CDR3 protein: CASSYAEVGGYTF

clone size: -
J gene: TRBJ1-1
D gene: TRBD1
V gene: TRBV6-5
CDR3 DNA: TGTGCCAGCAGTTACGGGACAGGGGCTGAGGCTTTCTTT
CDR3 protein: CASSYGTGAEAFF

clone size: -
J gene: TRBJ1-4
D gene: -
V gene: TRBV3-1/TRBV3-2
CDR3 DNA: TGTGCCAGCAGCCAAGGCGGGGGGGCGGGTGAAAAACTGTTTTTT
CDR3 protein: CASSQGGGAGEKLFF

clone size: -
J gene: TRBJ2-1
D gene: -
V gene: TRBV10-3
CDR3 DNA: TGTGCCATCAGGTCAGCGAGCTCCTACAATGAGCAGTTCTTC
CDR3 protein: CAIRSASSYNEQFF

clone size: -
J gene: TRBJ2-7
D gene: -
V gene: TRBV28
CDR3 DNA: TGTGCCAGCAGTTTAGGGGACAAGTTCTACGAGCAGTACTTC
CDR3 protein: CASSLGDKFYEQYF

clone size: once
J gene: TRBJ2-1
D gene: TRBD2
V gene: TRBV4-2
CDR3 DNA: TGTGCCAGCAGCCAAGATAGCGGGGGCTACAATGAGCAGTTCTTC
CDR3 protein: CASSQDSGGYNEQFF

clone size: -
J gene: TRBJ1-6
D gene: TRBD1
V gene: TRBV19
CDR3 DNA: TGTGCCAGTAGCCACCTGGCGGGACAGTATAATTCACCCCTCCACTTT
CDR3 protein: CASSHLAGQYNSPLHF

clone size: -
J gene: TRBJ1-3
D gene: -
V gene: TRBV18
CDR3 DNA: TGTGCCAGCTCACCACAGGACTATTCCTCTGGAAACACCATATATTTT
CDR3 protein: CASSPQDYSSGNTIYF

clone size: -
J gene: TRBJ2-7
D gene: TRBD2
V gene: TRBV5-8
CDR3 DNA: TGTGCCAGCAGCGGGGCGGGACTAGCGGACTACGAGCAGTACTTC
CDR3 protein: CASSGAGLADYEQYF

clone size: -
J gene: TRBJ1-2
D gene: TRBD1
V gene: TRBV27
CDR3 DNA: TGTGCCAGCAAGACAGGGGCCCAAGGCGATGGCTACACCTTC
CDR3 protein: CASKTGAQGDGYTF

clone size: -
J gene: TRBJ2-7
D gene: TRBD1
V gene: TRBV19
CDR3 DNA: TGTGCCAGTAGCGCCGGGACAGGGTTCTACGAGCAGTACTTC
CDR3 protein: CASSAGTGFYEQYF

clone size: -
J gene: TRBJ1-5
D gene: TRBD1
V gene: TRBV5-6
CDR3 DNA: TGTGCCAGCAGCTTGGGGGACAGGGGGCGAGTTCAGCCCCAGCATTTT
CDR3 protein: CASSLGDRGRVQPQHF

clone size: -
J gene: TRBJ2-6
D gene: TRBD1
V gene: TRBV9
CDR3 DNA: TGTGCCAGCAGCGTATCACTGGGACAGGAATACTCTGGGGCCAACGTCCTGACTTTC
CDR3 protein: CASSVSLGQEYSGANVLTF

clone size: -
J gene: TRBJ1-3
D gene: -
V gene: TRBV11-3
CDR3 DNA: TGTGCCAGCAGCGCGAGCCTTGGACAGTACTCTGGAAACACCATATATTTT
CDR3 protein: CASSASLGQYSGNTIYF

clone size: -
J gene: TRBJ2-1
D gene: TRBD2
V gene: TRBV9
CDR3 DNA: TGTGCCAGCAGCTCTTTAGCGGGAGGGATGAATGAGCAGTTCTTC
CDR3 protein: CASSSLAGGMNEQFF

clone size: -
J gene: TRBJ1-5
D gene: -
V gene: TRBV5-5
CDR3 DNA: TGTGCCAGCAGCTTGCCAGGGAATCAGCCCCAGCATTTT
CDR3 protein: CASSLPGNQPQHF

clone size: -
J gene: TRBJ2-1
D gene: -
V gene: TRBV7-3
CDR3 DNA: TGTGCCAGCAGCGACGTGACAGGTAACTCCTACAATGAGCAGTTCTTC
CDR3 protein: CASSDVTGNSYNEQFF

clone size: -
J gene: TRBJ2-7
D gene: -
V gene: TRBV11-3
CDR3 DNA: TGTGCCAGCAGCTTTACGACAGCTAACTACGAGCAGTACTTC
CDR3 protein: CASSFTTANYEQYF

clone size: -
J gene: TRBJ1-4
D gene: -
V gene: TRBV2
CDR3 DNA: TGTGCCAGCAGTTCGCCGGGGAGTAATGAAAAACTGTTTTTT
CDR3 protein: CASSSPGSNEKLFF

clone size: few
J gene: TRBJ1-5
D gene: -
V gene: TRBV28
CDR3 DNA: TGTGCCAGCAGTTTACAGGGGAATAGCAATCAGCCCCAGCATTTT
CDR3 protein: CASSLQGNSNQPQHF

clone size: -
J gene: TRBJ1-2
D gene: TRBD1
V gene: TRBV2
CDR3 DNA: TGTGCCAGCAGTGAGGACAGGGATCGATCCTATGGCTACACCTTC
CDR3 protein: CASSEDRDRSYGYTF

clone size: -
J gene: TRBJ2-3
D gene: -
V gene: TRBV7-2
CDR3 DNA: TGTGCCAGCAGCTCCAGACAGGTGGAAGATACGCAGTATTTT
CDR3 protein: CASSSRQVEDTQYF

clone size: -
J gene: TRBJ2-5
D gene: TRBD2
V gene: TRBV29-1
CDR3 DNA: TGCAGCGTTGAAGGAGCGGGAGGGGGGGAGACCCAGTACTTC
CDR3 protein: CSVEGAGGGETQYF

clone size: -
J gene: TRBJ1-5
D gene: -
V gene: TRBV12-5
CDR3 DNA: TGTGCTAGTGGTTTGGGATACCGGGACTATCAGCCCCAGCATTTT
CDR3 protein: CASGLGYRDYQPQHF

clone size: -
J gene: TRBJ2-1
D gene: TRBD2
V gene: TRBV6-5
CDR3 DNA: TGTGCCAGCAGTCACTTGACTAGCGGGAGGGCCTTTGAGCAGTTCTTC
CDR3 protein: CASSHLTSGRAFEQFF

clone size: -
J gene: TRBJ2-7
D gene: TRBD1
V gene: TRBV10-3
CDR3 DNA: TGTGCCATCAGACTGACAGGGGGTTCCTACGGGCAGTACTTC
CDR3 protein: CAIRLTGGSYGQYF

clone size: -
J gene: TRBJ1-2
D gene: -
V gene: TRBV19
CDR3 DNA: TGTGCCAGTAGTTCCTGGGAGGGTTATGGCTACACCTTC
CDR3 protein: CASSSWEGYGYTF

clone size: -
J gene: TRBJ1-2
D gene: TRBD1
V gene: TRBV18
CDR3 DNA: TGTGCCAGCTCACCCCAACCTCCGGTGGGACAGACGCTCTATGGCTACACCTTC
CDR3 protein: CASSPQPPVGQTLYGYTF

clone size: -
J gene: TRBJ2-5
D gene: TRBD2
V gene: TRBV3-1/TRBV3-2
CDR3 DNA: TGTGCCAGCAGCCCCGAAAGTCTAGCGGGGGGCCAAGAGACCCAGTACTTC
CDR3 protein: CASSPESLAGGQETQYF

clone size: -
J gene: TRBJ2-7
D gene: -
V gene: TRBV9
CDR3 DNA: TGTGCCAGCAGCGTAGGTCTAGCAGCAAGATCCTACGAGCAGTACTTC
CDR3 protein: CASSVGLAARSYEQYF

clone size: once
J gene: TRBJ1-5
D gene: -
V gene: TRBV9
CDR3 DNA: TGTGCCAGCAGCTCGGGGGGGAGTCAGCCCCAGCATTTT
CDR3 protein: CASSSGGSQPQHF

clone size: once
J gene: TRBJ2-7
D gene: -
V gene: TRBV21-1
CDR3 DNA: TGTGCCAGCAGAATCCGGGACAGCGAGAGGTACGAGCAGTACTTC
CDR3 protein: CASRIRDSERYEQYF

clone size: -
J gene: TRBJ1-1
D gene: -
V gene: TRBV6-5
CDR3 DNA: TGTGCCACCCACCGGACAGCGAACACTGAAGCTTTCTTT
CDR3 protein: CATHRTANTEAFF

clone size: -
J gene: TRBJ2-2
D gene: -
V gene: TRBV6-1
CDR3 DNA: TGTGCCAGCAGTGAAGTTGGGTTATTCAGCGCGAACACCGGGGAGCTGTTTTTT
CDR3 protein: CASSEVGLFSANTGELFF